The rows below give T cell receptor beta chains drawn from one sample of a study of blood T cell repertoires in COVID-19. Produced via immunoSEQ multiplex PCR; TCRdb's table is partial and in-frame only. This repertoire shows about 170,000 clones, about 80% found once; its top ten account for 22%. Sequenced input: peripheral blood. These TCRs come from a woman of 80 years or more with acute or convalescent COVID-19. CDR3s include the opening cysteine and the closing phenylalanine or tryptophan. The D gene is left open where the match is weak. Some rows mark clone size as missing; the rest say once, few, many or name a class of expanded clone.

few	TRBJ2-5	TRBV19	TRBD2	CASSPLAGRGQETQYF	TGTGCCAGTAGTCCCCTAGCGGGAAGGGGGCAAGAGACCCAGTACTTC
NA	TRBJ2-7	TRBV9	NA	CASSLGLGAEQYF	TGTGCCAGCAGCCTGGGGCTAGGCGCAGAGCAGTACTTC
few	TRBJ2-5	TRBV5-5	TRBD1	CASSLGQGRETQYF	TGTGCCAGCAGCTTGGGACAGGGCAGAGAGACCCAGTACTTC
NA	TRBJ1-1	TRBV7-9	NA	CASSRGWNTEAFF	TGTGCCAGCAGCCGAGGCTGGAACACTGAAGCTTTCTTT
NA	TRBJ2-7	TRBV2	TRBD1	CAGAAGTGAYEQYF	TGTGCCGGGGCCGCTGGGACAGGGGCTTACGAGCAGTACTTC
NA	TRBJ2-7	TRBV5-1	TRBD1	CASSLRGTGQTYEQYF	TGCGCCAGCAGCTTAAGGGGGACAGGACAAACCTACGAGCAGTACTTC
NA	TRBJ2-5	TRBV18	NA	CASSPLQETQYF	TGTGCCAGCTCACCTCTCCAAGAGACCCAGTACTTC
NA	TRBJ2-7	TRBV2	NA	CASSEVTQSYEQYF	TGTGCCAGCAGTGAAGTGACTCAGTCCTACGAGCAGTACTTC
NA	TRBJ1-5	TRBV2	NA	CASSEEMQGRQPQHF	TGTGCCAGCAGTGAGGAGATGCAGGGCAGGCAGCCCCAGCATTTT
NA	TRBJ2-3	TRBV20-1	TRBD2	CSASATSGRGDTQYF	TGCAGTGCTAGTGCGACTAGCGGGAGAGGGGATACGCAGTATTTT
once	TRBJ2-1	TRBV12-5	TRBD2	CASGLKPPGLAGKQFF	TGTGCTAGTGGTTTGAAACCCCCGGGACTAGCGGGAAAACAGTTCTTC
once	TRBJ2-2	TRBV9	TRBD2	CASKQGGTSGSPTGELFF	TGTGCCAGCAAGCAGGGGGGGACTAGCGGGTCTCCCACCGGGGAGCTGTTTTTT
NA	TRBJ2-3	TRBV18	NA	CASSLKSLAVSTDTQYF	TGTGCCAGCTCACTCAAATCCTTAGCGGTTAGCACAGATACGCAGTATTTT
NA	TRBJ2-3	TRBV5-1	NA	CASSLGANSAADTQYF	TGCGCCAGCAGCCTAGGAGCTAATAGTGCGGCGGATACGCAGTATTTT
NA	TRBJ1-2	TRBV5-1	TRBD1	CASSSTTGVSGYTF	TGCGCCAGCAGCTCGACCACAGGGGTGAGTGGCTACACCTTC
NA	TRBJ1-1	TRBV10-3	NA	CAINSGNTEAFF	TGTGCCATCAACTCCGGGAACACTGAAGCTTTCTTT
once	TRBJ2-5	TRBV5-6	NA	CASSLDLDSPRGETQYF	TGTGCCAGCAGCTTGGACCTGGACAGCCCCCGAGGAGAGACCCAGTACTTC
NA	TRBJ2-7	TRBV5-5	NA	CASSLSQGYYEQYF	TGTGCCAGCAGCTTGTCTCAGGGATACTACGAGCAGTACTTC
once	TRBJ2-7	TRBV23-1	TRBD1	CASSQFRGRFRGVNFSYEQYF	TGCGCCAGCAGTCAATTTAGGGGGCGGTTTAGGGGAGTTAATTTCTCCTACGAGCAGTACTTC
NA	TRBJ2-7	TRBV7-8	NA	CASSLRDSSSGYEQYF	TGTGCCAGCAGCTTGCGGGACAGCTCTAGCGGGTACGAGCAGTACTTC
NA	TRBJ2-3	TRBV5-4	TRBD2	CASSLVGRVTDTQYF	TGTGCCAGCAGCCTTGTGGGGAGGGTCACAGATACGCAGTATTTT
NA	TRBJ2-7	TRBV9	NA	CASSESLRTAEQYF	TGTGCCAGCAGCGAGAGTCTACGGACTGCCGAGCAGTACTTC
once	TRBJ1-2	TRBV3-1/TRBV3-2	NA	CASSQNLGAGSNGYTF	TGTGCCAGCAGCCAGAACCTCGGGGCGGGATCGAATGGCTACACCTTC
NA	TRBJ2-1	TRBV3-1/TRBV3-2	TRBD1	CASSQGTAYNEQFF	TGTGCCAGCAGCCAGGGGACAGCATACAATGAGCAGTTCTTC
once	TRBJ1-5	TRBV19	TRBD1	CASSPGQGVGGQPQHF	TGTGCCAGTAGCCCGGGACAGGGGGTAGGGGGACAGCCCCAGCATTTT
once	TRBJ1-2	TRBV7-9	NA	CASSQWGDYGYTF	TGTGCCAGCAGCCAGTGGGGAGACTATGGCTACACCTTC
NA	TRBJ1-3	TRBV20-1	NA	CSASLGNTIYF	TGCAGTGCTAGTCTTGGAAACACCATATATTTT
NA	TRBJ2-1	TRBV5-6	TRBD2	CASSQGLFGNEQFF	TGTGCCAGCAGCCAGGGACTATTCGGGAATGAGCAGTTCTTC
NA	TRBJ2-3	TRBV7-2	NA	CASSFLAYKDTQYF	TGTGCCAGCAGCTTTCTAGCCTATAAAGATACGCAGTATTTT
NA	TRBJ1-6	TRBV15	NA	CATSRGGLGSRNSPLHF	TGTGCCACCAGCAGAGGGGGATTGGGGAGCAGGAATTCACCCCTCCACTTT
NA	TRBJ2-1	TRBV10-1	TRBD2	CASSEGLAGLQFF	TGCGCCAGCAGTGAAGGACTAGCGGGTCTTCAGTTCTTC
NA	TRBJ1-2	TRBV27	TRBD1	CASTSIGTGANYGYTF	TGTGCCAGCACCTCCATCGGGACAGGGGCGAACTATGGCTACACCTTC
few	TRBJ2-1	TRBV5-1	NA	CASSLTIAGDEQFF	TGCGCCAGCAGCTTGACAATAGCCGGGGATGAGCAGTTCTTC
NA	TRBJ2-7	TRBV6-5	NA	CASGHYEQYF	TGTGCCAGCGGGCACTACGAGCAGTACTTC
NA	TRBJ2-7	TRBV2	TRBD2	CASKVQRGSSYEQYF	TGTGCCAGCAAGGTCCAGCGGGGCAGCTCCTACGAGCAGTACTTC
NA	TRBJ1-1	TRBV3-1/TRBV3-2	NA	CASRRGGERKAFF	TGTGCCAGCAGAAGGGGGGGGGAAAGGAAAGCTTTCTTT
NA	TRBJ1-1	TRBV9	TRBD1	CASSTTGGNTEAFF	TGTGCCAGCAGCACGACAGGGGGCAACACTGAAGCTTTCTTT
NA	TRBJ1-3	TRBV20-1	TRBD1	CSASGTTGGNTIYF	TGCAGTGCTAGTGGGACGACAGGGGGAAACACCATATATTTT
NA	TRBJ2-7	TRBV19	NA	CASSIVAASYEQYF	TGTGCCAGTAGTATAGTAGCGGCGTCCTACGAGCAGTACTTC
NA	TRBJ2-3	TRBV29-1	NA	CSVVAGGTDTQYF	TGCAGCGTTGTGGCAGGGGGCACAGATACGCAGTATTTT
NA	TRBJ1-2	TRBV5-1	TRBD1	CASSRQVGTGQKYGYTF	TGCGCCAGCAGCCGTCAAGTAGGGACAGGGCAGAAGTATGGCTACACCTTC
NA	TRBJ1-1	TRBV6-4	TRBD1	CASSEEGAYSEAFF	TGTGCCAGCAGTGAGGAGGGGGCGTACAGTGAAGCTTTCTTT
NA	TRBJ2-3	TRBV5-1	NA	CASSLGLVGVGTQYF	TGCGCCAGCAGCTTGGGATTAGTGGGAGTGGGTACGCAGTATTTT
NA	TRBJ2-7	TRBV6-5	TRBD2	CASSYRTSGMAEQYF	TGTGCCAGCAGTTACCGGACTAGCGGGATGGCCGAGCAGTACTTC
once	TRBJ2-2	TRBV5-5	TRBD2	CASSSSSGDTGELFF	TGTGCCAGCAGCTCTTCTAGCGGTGACACCGGGGAGCTGTTTTTT
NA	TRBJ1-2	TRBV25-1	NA	CASSIQGSYGYTF	TGTGCCAGCAGTATTCAGGGGTCCTATGGCTACACCTTC
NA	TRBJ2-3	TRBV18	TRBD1	CASSPTQGATDTQYF	TGTGCCAGCTCACCAACCCAGGGGGCTACAGATACGCAGTATTTT
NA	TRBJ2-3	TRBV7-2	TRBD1	CASSIGQGEDTQYF	TGTGCCAGCAGCATAGGACAGGGGGAGGATACGCAGTATTTT
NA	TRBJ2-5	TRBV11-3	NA	CASSLNDQETQYF	TGTGCCAGCAGCTTAAATGATCAGGAGACCCAGTACTTC
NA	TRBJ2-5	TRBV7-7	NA	CASSFSIGNQETQYF	TGTGCCAGCAGCTTTTCAATCGGGAACCAAGAGACCCAGTACTTC